This T cell receptor (beta chain) originates from a study of siplizumab effects on memory and regulatory T cells. Produced via immunoSEQ multiplex PCR; TCRdb's table is partial and in-frame only. The sample gives around 82,000 clones, roughly 93% of which show up once; approximately 5.3% is in the top ten. Notes on the study in general: Naive T cells were seemingly more diverse than memory cells, and major contributions to the alloresponse seemed to be made by them. An assignable phenotype, naive or memory, was missing from roughly 77-94% of proliferating CD4+ or CD8+ clones. Alloreactive CD4+ clones that could be mapped were on average 68.8% Treg-derived with siplizumab, against around 27% in controls. For siplizumab cultures, the suppressive function of their proliferating Tregs was not confirmed.

From germline, CDR1 is MRHNA and CDR2 SNTAGT. The CDR3 extends over 19 amino acids. Germline trimming cut 0 bases from V and 3 bases from J; bases unmatched to any gene: 13. This clone was detected only a few times. Its antigen is not identified. This chain uses TRBV6-4 with TRBJ1-5, with TRBD1 identical over 8 bases. The material sequenced was CD8+ T cells sorted from blood. The sequence was collected from a human donor in good health. In nucleotides, the CDR3 is TGTGCCAGCAGTGACTCGATGCATCTGGACAGGGTCCTCAATCAGCCCCAGCATTTT. Protein sequence: CASSDSMHLDRVLNQPQHF.